The text below deals with one T cell receptor beta chain. PCR involved 60 Vbeta and 13 Jbeta primers. Data came from immunoSEQ multiplex PCR; TCRdb stores just in-frame clones and leaves some out. This sample has around 120,000 clones, with approximately 80% found just once. With 8 bases removed from V and 1 base from J, the gap between germline ends came to 8 bases. This CDR3 has 12 residues. Germline CDR1 reads MDHEN; CDR2 reads SYDVKM. This entry belongs to a study of cytomegalovirus exposure and HLA in healthy donors. The TCR was taken from a girl under 10 years old in good health and CMV-seronegative. Sequencing was done on a sample of PBMCs. This sequence joins TRBV28 and TRBJ1-1; the D is unclear. As DNA, the CDR3 is TGTGCCAGCGGGTCGGGGAACACTGAAGCTTTCTTT. It specifies CASGSGNTEAFF. The full variable domain, rest sourced from reference TRBV28 and TRBJ1-1, is DVKVTQSSRYLVKRTGEKVFLECVQDMDHENMFWYRQDPGLGLRLIYFSYDVKMKEKGDIPEGYSVSREKKERFSLILESASTNQTSMYLCASGSGNTEAFFGQGTRLTVV.